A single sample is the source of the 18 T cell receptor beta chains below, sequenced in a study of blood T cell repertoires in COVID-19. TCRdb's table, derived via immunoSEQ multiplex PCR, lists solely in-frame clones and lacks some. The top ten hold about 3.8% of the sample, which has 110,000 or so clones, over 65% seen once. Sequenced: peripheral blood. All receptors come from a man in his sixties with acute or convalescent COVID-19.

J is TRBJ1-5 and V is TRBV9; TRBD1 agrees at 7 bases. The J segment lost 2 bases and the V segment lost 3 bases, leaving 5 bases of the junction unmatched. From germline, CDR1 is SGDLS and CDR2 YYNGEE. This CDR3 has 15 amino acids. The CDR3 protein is CASSAYGQGNQPQHF. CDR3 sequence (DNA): TGTGCCAGCAGCGCATACGGACAGGGCAATCAGCCCCAGCATTTT.

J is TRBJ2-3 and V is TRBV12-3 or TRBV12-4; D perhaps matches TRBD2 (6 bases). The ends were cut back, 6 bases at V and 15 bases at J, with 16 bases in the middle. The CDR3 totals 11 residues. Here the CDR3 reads CASSSARGPYF. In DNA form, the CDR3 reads TGTGCCAGCAGCTCCGCGCGGGGCCCATATTTT.

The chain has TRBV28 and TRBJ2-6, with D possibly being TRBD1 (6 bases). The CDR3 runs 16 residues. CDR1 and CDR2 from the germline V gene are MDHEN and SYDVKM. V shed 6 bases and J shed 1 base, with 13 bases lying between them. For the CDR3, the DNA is TGTGCCAGCAGAACTTACAGGGAATCTGGGGCCAACGTCCTGACTTTC. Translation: CASRTYRESGANVLTF.

The DNA for the CDR3 is TGTGCCAGCAGCCCAGCGTGGTCGAGCGGGGCCAACGTCCTGACTTTC. Its protein is CASSPAWSSGANVLTF. The chain employs TRBV5-4 and TRBJ2-6; D remains unclear. The germline V and J ends were trimmed by 4 bases and 4 bases, with 15 bases remaining between them. CDR3 length: 16 residues. Germline CDR1 is SGHNT and CDR2 is YYREEE (reference sequence).

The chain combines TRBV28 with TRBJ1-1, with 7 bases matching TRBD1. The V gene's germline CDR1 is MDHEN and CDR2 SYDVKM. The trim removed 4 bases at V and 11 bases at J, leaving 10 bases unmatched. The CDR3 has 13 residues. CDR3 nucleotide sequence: TGTGCCAGCAGTTCCCTGGACAGGCGGAAGGCTTTCTTT. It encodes CASSSLDRRKAFF.

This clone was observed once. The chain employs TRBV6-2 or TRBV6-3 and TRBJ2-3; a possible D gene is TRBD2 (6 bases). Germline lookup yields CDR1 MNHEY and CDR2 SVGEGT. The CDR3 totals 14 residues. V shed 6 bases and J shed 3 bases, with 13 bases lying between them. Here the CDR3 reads CASSLTSKTDTQYF. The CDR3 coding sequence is TGTGCCAGCAGCCTCACTAGCAAAACAGATACGCAGTATTTT.

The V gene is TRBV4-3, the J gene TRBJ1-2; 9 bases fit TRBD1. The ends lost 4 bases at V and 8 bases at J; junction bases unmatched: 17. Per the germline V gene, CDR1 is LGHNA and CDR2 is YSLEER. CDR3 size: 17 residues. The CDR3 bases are TGCGCCAGCAGCCCCTCCGGGGACAGGGACGAGAGGGGGGGCTACACCTTC. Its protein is CASSPSGDRDERGGYTF.

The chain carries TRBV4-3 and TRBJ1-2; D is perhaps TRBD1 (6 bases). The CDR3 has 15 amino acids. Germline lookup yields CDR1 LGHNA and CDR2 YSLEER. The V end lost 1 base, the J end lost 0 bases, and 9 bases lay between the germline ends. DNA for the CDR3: TGCGCCAGCAGCCAAGCGTCAGGGGCTAACTATGGCTACACCTTC. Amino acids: CASSQASGANYGYTF.

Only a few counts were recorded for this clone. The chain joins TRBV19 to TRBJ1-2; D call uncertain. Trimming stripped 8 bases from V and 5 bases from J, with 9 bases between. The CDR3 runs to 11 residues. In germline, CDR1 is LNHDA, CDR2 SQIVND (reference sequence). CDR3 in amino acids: CASQDFYGYTF. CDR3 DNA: TGTGCCAGTCAGGATTTTTATGGCTACACCTTC.

In nucleotides, the CDR3 is TGTGCCAGCAGCACCAGACAGGAGAACACCGGGGAGCTGTTTTTT. This sequence encodes CASSTRQENTGELFF. V is TRBV9 and J is TRBJ2-2, with D perhaps matching TRBD1 (6 bases). Germline V lookup: CDR1 SGDLS, CDR2 YYNGEE. Trimming pared 4 bases from V and 1 base from J, leaving 11 bases between. This CDR3 has 15 residues.

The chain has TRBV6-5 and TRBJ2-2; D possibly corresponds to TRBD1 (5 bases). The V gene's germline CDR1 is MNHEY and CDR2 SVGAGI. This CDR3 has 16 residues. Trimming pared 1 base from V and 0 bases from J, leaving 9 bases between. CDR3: CASSYLGATNTGELFF. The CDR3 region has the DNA TGTGCCAGCAGTTACTTAGGGGCGACGAACACCGGGGAGCTGTTTTTT.

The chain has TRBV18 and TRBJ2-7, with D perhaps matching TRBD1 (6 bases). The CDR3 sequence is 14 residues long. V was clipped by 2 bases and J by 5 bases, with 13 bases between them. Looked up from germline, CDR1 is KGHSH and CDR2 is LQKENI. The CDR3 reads CASSPGAGAHEQYF. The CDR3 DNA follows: TGTGCCAGCTCACCAGGAGCAGGGGCGCACGAGCAGTACTTC.

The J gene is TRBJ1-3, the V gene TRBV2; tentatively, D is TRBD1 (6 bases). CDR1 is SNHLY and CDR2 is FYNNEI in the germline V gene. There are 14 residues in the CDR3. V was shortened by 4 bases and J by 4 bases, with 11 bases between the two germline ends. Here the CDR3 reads CASSVNREGNTIYF. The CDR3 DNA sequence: TGTGCCAGCAGTGTAAACAGGGAGGGAAACACCATATATTTT.

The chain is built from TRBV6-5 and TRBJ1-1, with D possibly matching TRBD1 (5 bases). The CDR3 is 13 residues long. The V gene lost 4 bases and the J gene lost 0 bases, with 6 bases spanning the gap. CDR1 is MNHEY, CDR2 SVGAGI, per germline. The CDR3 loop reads CASSWGVNTEAFF. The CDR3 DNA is TGTGCCAGCAGTTGGGGGGTGAACACTGAAGCTTTCTTT.

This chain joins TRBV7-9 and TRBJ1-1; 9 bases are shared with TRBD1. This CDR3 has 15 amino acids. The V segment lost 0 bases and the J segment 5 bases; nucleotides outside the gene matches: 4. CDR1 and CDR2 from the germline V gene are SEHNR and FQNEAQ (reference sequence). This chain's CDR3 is CASSLARDRVTEAFF. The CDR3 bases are TGTGCCAGCAGCTTAGCGCGGGACAGGGTAACTGAAGCTTTCTTT.

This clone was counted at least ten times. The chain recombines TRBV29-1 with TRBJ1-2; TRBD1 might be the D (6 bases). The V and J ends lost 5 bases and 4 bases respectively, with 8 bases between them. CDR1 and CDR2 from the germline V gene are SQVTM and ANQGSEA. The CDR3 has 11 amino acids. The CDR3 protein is CSVSGAYGYTF. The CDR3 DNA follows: TGCAGCGTTTCAGGGGCCTATGGCTACACCTTC.

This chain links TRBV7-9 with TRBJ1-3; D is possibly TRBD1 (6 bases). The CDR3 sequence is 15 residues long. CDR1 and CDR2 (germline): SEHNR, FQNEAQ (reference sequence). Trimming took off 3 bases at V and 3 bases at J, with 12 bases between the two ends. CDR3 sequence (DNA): TGTGCCAGCAGCTTTTCCGGCAGGGGTGGAAACACCATATATTTT. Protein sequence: CASSFSGRGGNTIYF.

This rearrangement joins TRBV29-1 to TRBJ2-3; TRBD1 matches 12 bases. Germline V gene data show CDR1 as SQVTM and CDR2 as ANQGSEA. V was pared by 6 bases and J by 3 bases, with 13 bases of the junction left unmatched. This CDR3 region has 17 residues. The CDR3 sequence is CSVPSGTGGARTDTQYF. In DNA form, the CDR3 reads TGCAGCGTCCCTTCCGGGACAGGGGGCGCGAGGACAGATACGCAGTATTTT.